The TCR beta chain described here comes from a study of T cells in Graves' hyperthyroidism and ophthalmopathy. The CDR3 runs 14 residues. Germline V gene data show CDR1 as SGHRS and CDR2 as YFSETQ. Amplification yielded TCR beta CDR3 regions, with RNA transcripts as the source. A set of HTBI primers served as the primers for a first-round RT-PCR of the TCR CDR3. TCRdb used MiXCR to reprocess the multiplex PCR reads, holding one entry per CDR3 protein. Counted here are hundreds of thousands of distinct CDR3 sequences, about 15% occurring once; the ten biggest clones make up around 14%. This clonotype was seen many times. Its ends do not fully match the called genes, so a read error is possible.

The V and J genes are TRBV5-1 and TRBJ2-7; TRBD2 agrees at 7 bases. Sequenced: blood. This clonotype was sampled from a man younger than 35 with Graves' ophthalmopathy. The CDR3 reads CASSSSGTSDEQYF. CDR3 in DNA: TGCGCCAGCAGCTCCAGCGGGACCTCCGACGAGCAGTACTTC.